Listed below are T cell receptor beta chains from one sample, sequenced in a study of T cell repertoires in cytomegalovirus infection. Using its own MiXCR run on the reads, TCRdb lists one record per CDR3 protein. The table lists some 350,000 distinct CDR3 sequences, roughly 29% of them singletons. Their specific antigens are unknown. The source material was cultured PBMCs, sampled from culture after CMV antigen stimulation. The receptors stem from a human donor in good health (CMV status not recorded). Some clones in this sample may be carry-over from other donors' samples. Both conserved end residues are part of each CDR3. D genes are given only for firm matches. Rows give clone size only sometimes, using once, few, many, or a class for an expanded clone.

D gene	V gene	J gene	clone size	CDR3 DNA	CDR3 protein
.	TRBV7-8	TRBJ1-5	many	TGTGCCAGCAAACCGGGGGGGCCCGGCAATCAGCCCCAGCATTTT	CASKPGGPGNQPQHF
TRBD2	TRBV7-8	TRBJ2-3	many	TGTGCCAGCAGCTCACTGGGACTAGTGGGTACGCAGTATTTT	CASSSLGLVGTQYF
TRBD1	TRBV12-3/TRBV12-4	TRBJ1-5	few	TGTGCCAGCAGCAGGGGGCGACAGGGGAATCAGCCCCAGCATTTT	CASSRGRQGNQPQHF
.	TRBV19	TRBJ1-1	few	TGTGCCAGTGTCACTAGGGTGTTTATGAACACTGAAGCTTTCTTT	CASVTRVFMNTEAFF
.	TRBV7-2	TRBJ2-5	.	TGTGCCAGCAGCGACGGGACCGGAGGGGAGACCCAGTACTTC	CASSDGTGGETQYF
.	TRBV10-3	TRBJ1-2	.	TGTGCCATCAGAGACGGGGGTTATGGCTACACCTTC	CAIRDGGYGYTF
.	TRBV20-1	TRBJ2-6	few	TGCAGTGCTCCCTCGGCCTCTGGGGCCAACGTCCTGACTTTC	CSAPSASGANVLTF
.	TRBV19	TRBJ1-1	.	TGTGCCAGTAGTCCCAGGTTTGGTAACACTGAAGCTTTCTTT	CASSPRFGNTEAFF
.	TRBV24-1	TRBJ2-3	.	TGTGCCACCAGTGATTCCTCTGTGGATACGCAGTATTTT	CATSDSSVDTQYF
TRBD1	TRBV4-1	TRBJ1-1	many	TGCGCCAGCAGCCATGCTCAGGGGGCGGGGAACACTGAAGCTTTCTTT	CASSHAQGAGNTEAFF
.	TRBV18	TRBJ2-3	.	TGTGCCAGCTCGCCCCTGTCCGGCAGGAGGACAGATACGCAGTATTTT	CASSPLSGRRTDTQYF
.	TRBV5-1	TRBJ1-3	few	TGCGCCAGCAGCTTGGAGTACAGGGCTGGAAACACCATATATTTT	CASSLEYRAGNTIYF
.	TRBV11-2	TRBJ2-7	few	TGTGCCAGCAGCTTAGGGGGGGGGGGCTGGAGATACGAGCAGTACTTC	CASSLGGGGWRYEQYF
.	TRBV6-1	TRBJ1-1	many	TGTGCCAGCAGTGAAGTGGCAGTGCGGGACACTGAAGCTTTCTTT	CASSEVAVRDTEAFF
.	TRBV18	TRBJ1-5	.	TGTGCCAGCTCACCGGCAGGGTCACGCAATCAGCCCCAGCATTTT	CASSPAGSRNQPQHF
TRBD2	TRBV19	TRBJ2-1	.	TGTGCCAGTAGTACAAGGACTAGCGGGCTTAAAAGGAGGCAGTTCTTC	CASSTRTSGLKRRQFF
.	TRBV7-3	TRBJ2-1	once	TGTGCCAGCAGCCCCGTTGGGGGGACCTACAATGAGCAGTTCTTC	CASSPVGGTYNEQFF
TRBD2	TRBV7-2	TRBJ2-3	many	TGTGCCAGCAGCTATATAGCGGGTCCGCAGTATTTT	CASSYIAGPQYF
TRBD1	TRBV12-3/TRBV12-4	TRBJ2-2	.	TGTGCCAGCAGTTTTTCAGGGGGCGGAACCGGGGAGCTGTTTTTT	CASSFSGGGTGELFF
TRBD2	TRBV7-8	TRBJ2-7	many	TGTGCCAGCAGCCCCTATCGCCTAGCGGGGGGCTACGAGCAGTACTTC	CASSPYRLAGGYEQYF
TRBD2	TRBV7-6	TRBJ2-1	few	TGTGCCAGCAGCTCTGGGGGGGCGGGGGGGGATAATGAGCAGTTCTTC	CASSSGGAGGDNEQFF
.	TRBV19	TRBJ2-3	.	TGTGCCAGTAGTATACGAGATACGCAGTATTTT	CASSIRDTQYF
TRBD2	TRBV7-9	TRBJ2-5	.	TGTGCCAGCAGCCCGGGACTAGCGGGGGAATCCCTTCAAGAGACCCAGTACTTC	CASSPGLAGESLQETQYF
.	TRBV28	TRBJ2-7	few	TGTGCCAGCAGTTCCGGACGGGGTCCAAACTCCTACGAGCAGTACTTC	CASSSGRGPNSYEQYF
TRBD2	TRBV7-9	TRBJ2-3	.	TGTGCCGGCGAAATAGCGGGGGGGTCAGATACGCAGTATTTT	CAGEIAGGSDTQYF
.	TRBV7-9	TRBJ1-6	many	TGTGCCAGCAGCTTAGGGGGCCAGATCGGACGGCCGTATAATTCACCCCTCCACTTT	CASSLGGQIGRPYNSPLHF
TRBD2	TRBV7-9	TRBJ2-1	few	TGTGCCAGCAGCTCTCGGGTGGCGGGGGGGCAGGGTGAGCAGTTCTTC	CASSSRVAGGQGEQFF
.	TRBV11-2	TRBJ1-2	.	TGTGCCAGCAGCAATGGACAGTATGGCTACACCTTC	CASSNGQYGYTF
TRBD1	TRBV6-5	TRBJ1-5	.	TGTGCCAGCAGTTCCAGGACAGGGAGGTTAAATCAGCCCCAGCATTTT	CASSSRTGRLNQPQHF
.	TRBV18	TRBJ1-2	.	TGTGCCAGCTCATCTGTACAGGGTGGTGAGGATGGCTACACCTTC	CASSSVQGGEDGYTF